This T cell receptor (beta chain) was captured by sequencing in a study of control samples from healthy donors and cancer patients. The CDR3 is made up of 14 amino acids. Between the trimmed V and J ends, which lost 3 bases and 4 bases, there was a span of 12 bases. Germline lookup yields CDR1 LNHDA and CDR2 SQIVND (reference sequence). Sequencing was performed with immunoSEQ multiplex PCR; in TCRdb, only in-frame clones are kept and a portion is missing. The data hold about 160,000 clones, with around 93% observed a single time. The V gene is TRBV19, the J gene TRBJ1-1; D not certain. The sample consisted of blood. The sequence was obtained from a woman in her sixties in good health. The CDR3 DNA follows: TGTGCCAGTAGTATCCGGGAGCCGGTCACTGAAGCTTTCTTT. It yields the protein CASSIREPVTEAFF.